The sequence of this T cell receptor beta chain was determined in a study of blood T cell repertoires in COVID-19. Study context: The cDNA or gDNA used as material had been derived from T cells, B-cell-depleted T cells, or PBMCs.

Data came from immunoSEQ multiplex PCR; TCRdb stores just in-frame clones and leaves some out. Of approximately 280,000 clones listed, over 75% are singletons. This TCR was recovered from a woman in her 30s with COVID-19, enrolled during active disease. Source material: peripheral blood.

The chain's CDR3 is CASSLGLLLSEKLFF. Written as DNA, the CDR3 is TGTGCCAGCAGCTTAGGACTCTTGCTTAGTGAAAAACTGTTTTTT. The chain employs TRBV7-9 and TRBJ1-4; D remains ambiguous. The CDR3 sequence is 15 residues long. Per the germline V gene, CDR1 is SEHNR and CDR2 is FQNEAQ (reference sequence). The V gene lost 1 base and the J gene lost 7 bases, with 13 bases spanning the gap.